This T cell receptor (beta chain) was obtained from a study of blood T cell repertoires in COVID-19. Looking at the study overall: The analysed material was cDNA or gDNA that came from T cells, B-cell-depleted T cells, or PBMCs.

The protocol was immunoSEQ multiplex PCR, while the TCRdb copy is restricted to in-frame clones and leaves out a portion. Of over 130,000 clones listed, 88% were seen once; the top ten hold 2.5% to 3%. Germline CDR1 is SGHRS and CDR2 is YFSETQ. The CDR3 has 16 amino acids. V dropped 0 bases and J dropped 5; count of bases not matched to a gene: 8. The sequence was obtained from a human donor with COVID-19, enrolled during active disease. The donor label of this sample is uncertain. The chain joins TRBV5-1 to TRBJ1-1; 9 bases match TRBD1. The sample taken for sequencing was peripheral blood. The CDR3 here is CASSLAWGQGRTEAFF. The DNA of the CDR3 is TGCGCCAGCAGCTTGGCCTGGGGACAGGGCCGTACTGAAGCTTTCTTT. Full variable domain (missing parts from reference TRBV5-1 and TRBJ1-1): KAGVTQTPRYLIKTRGQQVTLSCSPISGHRSVSWYQQTPGQGLQFLFEYFSETQRNKGNFPGRFSGRQFSNSRSEMNVSTLELGDSALYLCASSLAWGQGRTEAFFGQGTRLTVV.